This T cell receptor beta chain originates from a study of siplizumab effects on memory and regulatory T cells. Study observations and caveats: A small minority of alloreactive clones were mapped to unstimulated subsets. Controls showed an average of around 27% Treg-derived mappable alloreactive CD4+ clones, while siplizumab showed about 69%.

Remarks on this clone: The target antigen is unknown.

Sequencing of each sample assayed roughly 9.1 x 10^4 TCR templates. The method was immunoSEQ multiplex PCR; TCRdb's version includes in-frame clones alone and lacks a portion of them. Of tens of thousands of clones in the sample, roughly 85% are singletons; the top ten hold approximately 4%. CDR1 and CDR2 (germline): SGHNT, YENEEA. The CDR3 sequence is 17 residues long. V lost 5 bases, J lost 7 bases, and 9 bases stayed unmatched. Sequenced: memory CD4+ T cells sorted from blood. V is TRBV11-3 and J is TRBJ2-2; TRBD2 matches at 14 bases. This TCR derives from a human donor in good health. This CDR3 reads CASSRGLAGVEGGELFF. CDR3 nucleotide sequence: TGTGCCAGCAGCAGGGGACTAGCGGGAGTAGAAGGCGGGGAGCTGTTTTTT.